A selection of T cell receptor beta chains follows, all from one sample in a study of shared clonotypes between healthy human individuals. Measured with immunoSEQ multiplex PCR; TCRdb has only the in-frame clones, and not every one. The profile shows over 2 million clones, 85% to 95% of them singletons. The sequencing input was naive CD4+ T cells from PBMCs. The receptor source for this set is a man aged 18 to 29 in good health. Some clones in this sample may be carry-over from other donors' samples. Each CDR3 is given with its conserved first and last residue. Fields, in order: V gene, clone size, J gene, D gene, CDR3 protein, CDR3 DNA. The D gene is left open where the match is weak. Clone size, where shown, is once, few, many, or a class for clones that have expanded.

TRBV27	NA	TRBJ1-5	NA	CASSFQGRQPQHF	TGTGCCAGCAGTTTCCAGGGGAGGCAGCCCCAGCATTTT
TRBV7-8	NA	TRBJ2-1	TRBD2	CASTKRLAGGLQFF	TGTGCCAGCACCAAAAGACTAGCGGGAGGGTTGCAGTTCTTC
TRBV6-1	NA	TRBJ2-7	TRBD2	CASISLAGGAYEQYF	TGTGCCAGCATCTCTCTAGCGGGAGGTGCCTACGAGCAGTACTTC
TRBV7-3	NA	TRBJ2-1	NA	CASSLRAGDNEQFF	TGTGCCAGCAGCTTAAGGGCCGGGGACAATGAGCAGTTCTTC
TRBV10-1	NA	TRBJ1-1	NA	CASSGGKNTEAFF	TGCGCCAGCAGTGGGGGAAAAAACACTGAAGCTTTCTTT
TRBV27	NA	TRBJ2-7	NA	CASSPPSAGSYEQYF	TGTGCCAGCAGTCCCCCAAGCGCTGGCTCCTACGAGCAGTACTTC
TRBV7-2	NA	TRBJ1-2	NA	CASSLGGFAYGYTF	TGTGCCAGCAGCTTAGGGGGGTTTGCTTATGGCTACACCTTC
TRBV6-5	NA	TRBJ2-5	NA	CASSYYATGSTQYF	TGTGCCAGCAGTTACTATGCCACGGGATCGACCCAGTACTTC
TRBV7-6	NA	TRBJ2-4	NA	CASSSFPGQGRNIQYF	TGTGCCAGCAGTTCATTTCCGGGACAAGGGAGGAACATTCAGTACTTC
TRBV11-2	NA	TRBJ2-1	NA	CASSSRGGLGNEQFF	TGTGCCAGCAGCTCCAGGGGGGGATTAGGCAATGAGCAGTTCTTC
TRBV13	once	TRBJ2-7	TRBD1	CASSSRPGQELEQYF	TGTGCCAGCAGCAGCCGTCCGGGACAGGAGCTCGAGCAGTACTTC
TRBV5-6	NA	TRBJ2-2	TRBD2	CASSQGPGGGELFF	TGTGCCAGCAGCCAAGGTCCGGGGGGCGGGGAGCTGTTTTTT
TRBV2	NA	TRBJ1-4	NA	CASRGTGEKLFF	TGTGCCAGCAGGGGGACGGGAGAAAAACTGTTTTTT
TRBV10-3	NA	TRBJ2-7	TRBD2	CAIRGGASYEQYF	TGTGCCATCCGGGGGGGCGCATCGTACGAGCAGTACTTC
TRBV28	NA	TRBJ1-2	TRBD1	CASITGGNYGYTF	TGTGCCAGTATCACAGGGGGCAACTATGGCTACACCTTC
TRBV7-2	NA	TRBJ1-1	NA	CASSAGPRRTEAFF	TGTGCCAGCAGCGCCGGGCCTCGGCGCACTGAAGCTTTCTTT
TRBV28	NA	TRBJ2-2	TRBD2	CASRGLAGGPDTGELFF	TGTGCCAGCAGGGGGCTAGCGGGAGGGCCGGACACCGGGGAGCTGTTTTTT
TRBV27	once	TRBJ2-7	TRBD2	CASSSQGSGSYEQYF	TGTGCCAGCAGTTCCCAAGGTAGCGGGTCCTACGAGCAGTACTTC
TRBV29-1	NA	TRBJ1-1	NA	CSVGWSTEAFF	TGCAGCGTTGGGTGGTCCACTGAAGCTTTCTTT
TRBV27	NA	TRBJ2-1	TRBD1	CASRVDRDYNEQFF	TGTGCCAGCAGAGTTGACAGGGATTACAATGAGCAGTTCTTC
TRBV11-2	NA	TRBJ2-2	NA	CASSLDLNTGELFF	TGTGCCAGCAGCTTAGATCTTAACACCGGGGAGCTGTTTTTT
TRBV4-3	NA	TRBJ2-2	NA	CASSVWGLANTGELFF	TGCGCCAGCAGCGTATGGGGGCTAGCGAACACCGGGGAGCTGTTTTTT
TRBV30	NA	TRBJ2-5	NA	CASSSEETQYF	TGTGCCTCCAGTTCCGAAGAGACCCAGTACTTC
TRBV5-8	NA	TRBJ1-5	NA	CASSLGGTPQHF	TGTGCCAGCAGCTTGGGAGGGACGCCCCAGCATTTT
TRBV4-3	NA	TRBJ2-2	NA	CASSQEPPPLGELFF	TGCGCCAGCAGCCAAGAACCCCCTCCTCTAGGGGAGCTGTTTTTT
TRBV28	NA	TRBJ1-4	NA	CASTLRQMEGKLFF	TGTGCCAGCACCTTGAGACAGATGGAGGGAAAACTGTTTTTT
TRBV15	NA	TRBJ2-7	NA	CATSREGSWGPYEQYF	TGTGCCACCAGCAGAGAGGGCTCTTGGGGCCCCTACGAGCAGTACTTC
TRBV18	NA	TRBJ2-7	TRBD1	CASSTRTGQGAGYEQYF	TGTGCCAGCTCAACCAGGACCGGACAGGGGGCAGGATACGAGCAGTACTTC
TRBV21-1	NA	TRBJ1-3	NA	CASSLPPPGNTIYF	TGTGCCAGCAGTCTTCCGCCTCCTGGAAACACCATATATTTT
TRBV13	few	TRBJ1-4	NA	CASSLAATGGKLFF	TGTGCCAGCAGCTTGGCAGCGACGGGGGGAAAACTGTTTTTT
TRBV7-3	NA	TRBJ2-1	NA	CASSLGTSGNEQFF	TGTGCCAGCAGCTTAGGGACATCGGGCAATGAGCAGTTCTTC
TRBV11-3	NA	TRBJ2-7	NA	CASSTGTVVSSEQYF	TGTGCCAGCAGCACCGGGACGGTAGTTTCCTCCGAGCAGTACTTC
TRBV27	NA	TRBJ2-1	NA	CASSLSRGVNEQFF	TGTGCCAGCAGTTTATCCCGGGGTGTCAATGAGCAGTTCTTC
TRBV7-2	NA	TRBJ2-5	NA	CASSFRSVGEETQYF	TGTGCCAGCAGCTTCCGTAGCGTTGGAGAAGAGACCCAGTACTTC
TRBV7-9	NA	TRBJ1-1	NA	CASSLTGQGGIAFF	TGTGCCAGCAGCTTAACCGGCCAGGGCGGTATAGCTTTCTTT
TRBV5-5	NA	TRBJ2-1	NA	CASSLATDNEQFF	TGTGCCAGCAGCTTGGCCACGGACAATGAGCAGTTCTTC
TRBV29-1	NA	TRBJ2-3	NA	CSVVMLWSDSLTDTQYF	TGCAGCGTTGTTATGCTATGGAGCGACAGCCTCACAGATACGCAGTATTTT
TRBV2	once	TRBJ2-3	TRBD1	CASVGDRGTDTQYF	TGTGCCAGCGTGGGGGACAGGGGGACAGATACGCAGTATTTT
TRBV6-6	NA	TRBJ2-7	TRBD1	CASTYPDRVYEQYF	TGTGCCAGCACCTACCCGGACAGGGTCTACGAGCAGTACTTC
TRBV11-2	NA	TRBJ1-4	TRBD1	CASSFRTGFGEKLFF	TGTGCCAGCAGCTTCCGGACAGGGTTCGGTGAAAAACTGTTTTTT
TRBV12-2	NA	TRBJ2-1	NA	CASRLALSLGLADYNEQFF	TGTGCAAGTCGCTTAGCGCTAAGCCTCGGACTAGCGGACTACAATGAGCAGTTCTTC
TRBV19	NA	TRBJ2-5	TRBD2	CASSAGLAGGAQYF	TGTGCCAGTAGTGCCGGACTAGCGGGGGGGGCCCAGTACTTC
TRBV10-3	NA	TRBJ2-7	NA	CATGEQVYEQYF	TGTGCCACAGGGGAACAGGTTTACGAGCAGTACTTC
TRBV29-1	NA	TRBJ2-1	TRBD2	CSVGSGRAGDEQFF	TGCAGCGTTGGTAGCGGGAGGGCCGGGGATGAGCAGTTCTTC
TRBV28	NA	TRBJ1-1	NA	CAVLGALTEAFF	TGTGCCGTGTTAGGTGCTCTCACTGAAGCTTTCTTT